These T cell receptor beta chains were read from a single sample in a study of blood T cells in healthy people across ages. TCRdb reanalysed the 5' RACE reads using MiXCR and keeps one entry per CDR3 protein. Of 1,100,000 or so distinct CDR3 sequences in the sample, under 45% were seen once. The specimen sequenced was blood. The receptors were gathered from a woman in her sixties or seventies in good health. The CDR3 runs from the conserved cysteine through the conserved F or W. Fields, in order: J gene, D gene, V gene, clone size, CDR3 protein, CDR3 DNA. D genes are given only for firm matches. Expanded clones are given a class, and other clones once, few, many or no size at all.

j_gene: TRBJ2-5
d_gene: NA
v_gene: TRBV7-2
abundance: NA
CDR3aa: CASSPAEQGSETQYF
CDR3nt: TGTGCCAGCAGCCCCGCAGAACAGGGCTCAGAGACCCAGTACTTC

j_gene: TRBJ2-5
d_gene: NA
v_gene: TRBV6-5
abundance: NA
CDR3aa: CASSYSGHSLQETQYF
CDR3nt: TGTGCCAGCAGTTACTCCGGGCACAGCCTCCAAGAGACCCAGTACTTC

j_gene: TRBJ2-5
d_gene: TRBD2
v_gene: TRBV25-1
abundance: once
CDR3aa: CASSGGLAGGPIGETQYF
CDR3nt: TGTGCCAGCAGTGGGGGACTGGCGGGAGGCCCTATAGGAGAGACCCAGTACTTC

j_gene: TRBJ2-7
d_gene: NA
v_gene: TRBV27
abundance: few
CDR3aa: CASSIISAGEQYF
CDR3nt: TGTGCCAGCAGTATCATTTCCGCGGGAGAGCAGTACTTC

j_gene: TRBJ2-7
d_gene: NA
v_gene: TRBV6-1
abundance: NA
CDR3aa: CATAVDYEQYF
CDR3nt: TGTGCCACCGCGGTAGACTACGAGCAGTACTTC

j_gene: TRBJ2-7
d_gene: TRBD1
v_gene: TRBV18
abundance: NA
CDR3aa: CASSPLGPGQGAYEQYF
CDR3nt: TGTGCCAGCTCGCCACTGGGTCCGGGACAGGGGGCCTACGAGCAGTACTTC

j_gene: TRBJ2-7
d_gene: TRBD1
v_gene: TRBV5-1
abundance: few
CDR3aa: CASRRIQGVSPYEQYF
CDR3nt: TGCGCCAGCAGGCGGATCCAGGGGGTTTCTCCCTACGAGCAGTACTTC

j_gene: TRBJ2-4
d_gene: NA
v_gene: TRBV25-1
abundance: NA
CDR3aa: CASSPQEGENIQYF
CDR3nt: TGTGCCAGCAGCCCTCAGGAGGGGGAAAACATTCAGTACTTC

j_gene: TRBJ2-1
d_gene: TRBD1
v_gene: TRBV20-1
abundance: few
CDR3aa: CSARDTGGIEYNEQFF
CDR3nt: TGCAGTGCTAGAGATACAGGGGGGATCGAATACAATGAGCAGTTCTTC

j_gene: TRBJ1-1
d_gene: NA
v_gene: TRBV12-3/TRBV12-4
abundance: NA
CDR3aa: CASSLGELNTEAFF
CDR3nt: TGTGCCAGCAGTTTAGGGGAATTGAACACTGAAGCTTTCTTT

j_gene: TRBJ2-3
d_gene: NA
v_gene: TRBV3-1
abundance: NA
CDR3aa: CASSQLTGTSSTDTQYF
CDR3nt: TGTGCCAGCAGCCAATTGACAGGTACTAGTTCTACAGATACGCAGTATTTT

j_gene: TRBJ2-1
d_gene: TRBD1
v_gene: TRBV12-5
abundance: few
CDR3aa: CASGPGQGLYNEQFF
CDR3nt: TGTGCTAGTGGACCGGGACAGGGCCTCTACAATGAGCAGTTCTTC

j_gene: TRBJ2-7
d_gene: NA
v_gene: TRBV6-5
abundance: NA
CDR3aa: CASRDPGGFEQYF
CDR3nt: TGTGCCAGCAGGGACCCCGGGGGATTCGAGCAGTACTTC

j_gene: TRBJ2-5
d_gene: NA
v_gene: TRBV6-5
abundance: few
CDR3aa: CASSYMGSNQETQYF
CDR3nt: TGTGCCAGCAGTTACATGGGCAGTAACCAAGAGACCCAGTACTTC

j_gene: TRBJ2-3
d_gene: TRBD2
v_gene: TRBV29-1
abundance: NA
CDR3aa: CSVDPTLAGNTDTQYF
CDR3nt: TGCAGCGTTGATCCTACACTAGCGGGCAACACAGATACGCAGTATTTT

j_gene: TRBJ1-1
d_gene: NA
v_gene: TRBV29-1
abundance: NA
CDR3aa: CSVWDVLNTEAFF
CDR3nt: TGCAGCGTCTGGGACGTTTTGAACACTGAAGCTTTCTTT

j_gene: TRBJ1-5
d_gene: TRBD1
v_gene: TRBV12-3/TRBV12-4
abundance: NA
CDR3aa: CAGGRTGFNQPQHF
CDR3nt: TGTGCCGGCGGGCGGACAGGGTTCAATCAGCCCCAGCATTTT

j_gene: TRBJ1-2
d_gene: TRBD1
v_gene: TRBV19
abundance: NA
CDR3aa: CASSRQTGSYGYTF
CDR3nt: TGTGCCAGTAGCCGCCAGACAGGGAGCTATGGCTACACCTTC

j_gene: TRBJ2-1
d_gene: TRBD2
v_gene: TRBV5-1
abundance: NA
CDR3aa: CASPKWASGTNNEQFF
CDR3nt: TGCGCCAGCCCAAAGTGGGCTAGCGGGACCAACAATGAGCAGTTCTTC

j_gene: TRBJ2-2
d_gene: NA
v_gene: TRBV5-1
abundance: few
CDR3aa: CASTPLGGTNTGELFF
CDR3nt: TGCGCCAGCACCCCTTTGGGCGGGACGAACACCGGGGAGCTGTTTTTT

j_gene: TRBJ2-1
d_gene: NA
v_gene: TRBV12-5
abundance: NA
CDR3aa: CASGLGMGNEQFF
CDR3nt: TGTGCTAGTGGTTTGGGGATGGGCAATGAGCAGTTCTTC

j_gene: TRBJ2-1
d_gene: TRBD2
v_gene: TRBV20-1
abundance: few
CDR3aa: CSARRSGLAGAREQFF
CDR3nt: TGCAGTGCTCGGAGATCGGGACTAGCGGGAGCGAGAGAGCAGTTCTTC

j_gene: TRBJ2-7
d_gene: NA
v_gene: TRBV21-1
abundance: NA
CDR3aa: CASSNPGDDGYEQYF
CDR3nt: TGTGCCAGCAGCAATCCTGGAGACGATGGCTACGAGCAGTACTTC

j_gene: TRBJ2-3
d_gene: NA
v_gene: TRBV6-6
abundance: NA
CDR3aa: CASSSSGYTDTQYF
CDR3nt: TGTGCCAGCAGCTCCAGCGGGTACACAGATACGCAGTATTTT

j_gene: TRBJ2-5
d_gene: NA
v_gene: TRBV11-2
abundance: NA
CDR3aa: CASSSQGRSQETQYF
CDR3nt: TGTGCCAGCAGCTCCCAAGGTCGCAGTCAAGAGACCCAGTACTTC

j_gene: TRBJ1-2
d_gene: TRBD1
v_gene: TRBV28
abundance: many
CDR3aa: CASSPGQANYGYTF
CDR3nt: TGTGCCAGCAGTCCGGGACAGGCCAACTATGGCTACACCTTC

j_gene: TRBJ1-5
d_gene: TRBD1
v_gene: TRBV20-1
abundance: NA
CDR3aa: CSAAVDREQPQHF
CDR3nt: TGCAGTGCGGCAGTCGACAGGGAGCAGCCCCAGCATTTT

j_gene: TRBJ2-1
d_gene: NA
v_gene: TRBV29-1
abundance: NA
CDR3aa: CSGAGGGGELFF
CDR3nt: TGCAGCGGTGCAGGGGGAGGCGGGGAGCTGTTCTTC

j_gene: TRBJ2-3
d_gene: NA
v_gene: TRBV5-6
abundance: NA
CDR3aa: CASSLADRGATDTQYF
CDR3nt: TGTGCCAGCAGCTTGGCAGACCGGGGGGCCACAGATACGCAGTATTTT

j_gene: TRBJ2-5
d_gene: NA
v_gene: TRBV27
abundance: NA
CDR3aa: CASSLSPTVSPLQYF
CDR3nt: TGTGCCAGCAGTTTATCCCCGACAGTTAGCCCCCTGCAGTACTTC

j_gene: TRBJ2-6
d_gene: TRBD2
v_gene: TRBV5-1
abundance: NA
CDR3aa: CASTDSGRAGANVLTF
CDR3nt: TGCGCCAGCACCGACTCTGGGAGGGCTGGGGCCAACGTCCTGACTTTC

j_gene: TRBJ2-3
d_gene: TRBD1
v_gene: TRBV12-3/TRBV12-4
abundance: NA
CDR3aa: CASSEQGAASTDTQYF
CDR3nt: TGTGCCAGCAGTGAACAGGGGGCCGCGAGCACAGATACGCAGTATTTT

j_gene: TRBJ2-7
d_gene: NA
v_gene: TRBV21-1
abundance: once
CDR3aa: CASSKKGGSSYEQYF
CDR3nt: TGTGCCAGCAGCAAGAAGGGGGGGAGCTCCTACGAGCAGTACTTC

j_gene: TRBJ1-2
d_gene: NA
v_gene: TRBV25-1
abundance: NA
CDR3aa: CASSGRGGANYGYTF
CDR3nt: TGTGCCAGCAGTGGCCGGGGGGGGGCTAACTATGGCTACACCTTC

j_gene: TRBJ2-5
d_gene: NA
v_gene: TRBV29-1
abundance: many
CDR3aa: CSVEDQGMAQETQYF
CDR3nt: TGCAGCGTTGAAGATCAGGGTATGGCACAAGAGACCCAGTACTTC

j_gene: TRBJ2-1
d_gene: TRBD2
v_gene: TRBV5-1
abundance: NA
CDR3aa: CASSTGTRVVDEQFF
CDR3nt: TGCGCCAGCAGCACCGGGACTAGAGTGGTCGATGAGCAGTTCTTC

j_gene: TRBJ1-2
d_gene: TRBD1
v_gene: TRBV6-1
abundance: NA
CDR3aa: CASSPGTATRNYGYTF
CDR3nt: TGTGCCAGCAGTCCCGGGACAGCCACGCGCAACTATGGCTACACCTTC

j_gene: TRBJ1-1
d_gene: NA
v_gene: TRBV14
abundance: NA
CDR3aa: CASSQDMAGVDAFF
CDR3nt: TGTGCCAGCAGCCAAGATATGGCAGGGGTTGACGCTTTCTTT

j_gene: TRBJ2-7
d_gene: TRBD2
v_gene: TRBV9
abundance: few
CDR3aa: CASSVRSGKLNEQYF
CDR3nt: TGTGCCAGCAGCGTAAGGAGCGGGAAGTTAAATGAGCAGTACTTC

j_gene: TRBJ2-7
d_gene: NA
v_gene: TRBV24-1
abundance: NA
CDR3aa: CAALWGPSYEQYF
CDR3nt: TGTGCCGCTCTCTGGGGCCCCTCCTACGAGCAGTACTTC

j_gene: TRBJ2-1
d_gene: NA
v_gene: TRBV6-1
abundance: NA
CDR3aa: CASSSRNSYNEQFF
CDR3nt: TGTGCCAGCAGCTCCAGAAACTCCTACAATGAGCAGTTCTTC

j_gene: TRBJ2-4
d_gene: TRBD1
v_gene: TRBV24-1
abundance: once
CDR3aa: CATSDPTGEENIQYF
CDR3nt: TGTGCCACCAGTGACCCGACAGGGGAGGAAAACATTCAGTACTTC

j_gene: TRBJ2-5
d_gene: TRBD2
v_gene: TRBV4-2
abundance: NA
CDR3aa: CASSQVSGRGETQYF
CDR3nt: TGTGCCAGCAGCCAAGTCAGCGGGAGGGGTGAGACCCAGTACTTC

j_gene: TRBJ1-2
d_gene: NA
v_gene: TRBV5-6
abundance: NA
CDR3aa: CASSVGQGLYGYTF
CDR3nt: TGTGCCAGCAGCGTCGGGCAGGGCCTCTATGGCTACACCTTC

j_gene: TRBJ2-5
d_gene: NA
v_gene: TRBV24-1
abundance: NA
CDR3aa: CATSVRLVGYNEQYF
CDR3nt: TGTGCCACCAGTGTTCGACTAGTGGGATACAATGAGCAGTACTTC

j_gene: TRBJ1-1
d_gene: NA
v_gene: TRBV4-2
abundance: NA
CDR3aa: CASSQGRVENTEAFF
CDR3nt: TGTGCCAGCAGCCAAGGGAGGGTTGAGAACACTGAAGCTTTCTTT

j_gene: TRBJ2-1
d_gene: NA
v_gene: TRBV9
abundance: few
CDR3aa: CASSVGVVVNEQFF
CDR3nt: TGTGCCAGCAGCGTAGGTGTGGTCGTGAATGAGCAGTTCTTC

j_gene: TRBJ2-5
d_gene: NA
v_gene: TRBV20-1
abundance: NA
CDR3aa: CSARDQGRQETQYF
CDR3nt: TGCAGTGCTAGAGATCAGGGCAGACAAGAGACCCAGTACTTC

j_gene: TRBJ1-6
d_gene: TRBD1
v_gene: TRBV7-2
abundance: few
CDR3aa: CASSLTGTGDSPLHF
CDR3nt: TGTGCCAGCAGTTTGACCGGGACAGGGGATTCACCCCTCCACTTT

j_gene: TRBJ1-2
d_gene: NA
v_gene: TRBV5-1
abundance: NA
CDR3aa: CASSLASENYGYTF
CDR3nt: TGCGCCAGCAGCTTGGCGTCCGAGAACTATGGCTACACCTTC

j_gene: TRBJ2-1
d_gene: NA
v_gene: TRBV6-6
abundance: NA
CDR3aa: CASSGGRESEQFF
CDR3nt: TGTGCCAGCAGCGGGGGACGGGAAAGTGAGCAGTTCTTC

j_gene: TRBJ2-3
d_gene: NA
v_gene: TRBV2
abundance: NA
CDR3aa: CASSEFWGDTQYF
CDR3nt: TGTGCCAGCAGTGAATTTTGGGGGGATACGCAGTATTTT

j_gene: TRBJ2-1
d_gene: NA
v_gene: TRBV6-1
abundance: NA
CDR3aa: CASSDLRGVYNEQFF
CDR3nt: TGTGCCAGCAGTGATCTGAGGGGGGTCTACAATGAGCAGTTCTTC

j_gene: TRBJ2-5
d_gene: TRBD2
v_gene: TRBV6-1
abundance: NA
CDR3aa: CASSRRSGTSAHNEQYF
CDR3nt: TGTGCCAGCAGCCGTCGCTCCGGGACTAGCGCCCACAATGAGCAGTACTTC

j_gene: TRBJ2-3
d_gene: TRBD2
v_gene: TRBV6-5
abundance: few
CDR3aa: CASRESGGSGTDTQYF
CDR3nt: TGTGCCAGCAGGGAGTCCGGCGGGAGCGGGACAGATACGCAGTATTTT

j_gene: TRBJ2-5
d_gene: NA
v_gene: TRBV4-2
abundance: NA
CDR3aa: CASSQEGRFKETQYF
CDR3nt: TGTGCCAGCAGCCAAGAGGGAAGATTCAAGGAGACCCAGTACTTC